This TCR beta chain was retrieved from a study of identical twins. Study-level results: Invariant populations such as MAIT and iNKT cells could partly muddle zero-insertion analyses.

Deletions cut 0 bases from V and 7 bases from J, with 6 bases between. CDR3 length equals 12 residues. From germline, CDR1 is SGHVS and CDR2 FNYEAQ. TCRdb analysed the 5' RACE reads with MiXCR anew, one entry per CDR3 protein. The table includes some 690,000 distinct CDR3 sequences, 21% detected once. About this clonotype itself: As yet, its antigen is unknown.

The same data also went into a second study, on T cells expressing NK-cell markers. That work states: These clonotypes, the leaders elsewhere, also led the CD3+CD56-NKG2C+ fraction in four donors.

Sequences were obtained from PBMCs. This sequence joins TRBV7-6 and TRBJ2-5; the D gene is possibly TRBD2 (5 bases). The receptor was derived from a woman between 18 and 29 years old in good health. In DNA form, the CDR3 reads TGTGCCAGCAGCTTAGCGCGGGTGACCCAGTACTTC. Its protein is CASSLARVTQYF.